These 18 T cell receptor beta chains were sequenced from one sample in a study of vaccination and CD4 T cells after COVID-19. No antigen is known for these receptors. Sequencing of cultured CD4+ T cell DNA used the Oncomine TCR Beta short-read assay. TCRdb recomputed calls from the PCR reads with MiXCR, one row per CDR3 protein. The sample includes about 20,000 distinct CDR3 sequences, more than 45% of them seen just once. Treatment specified: approximately nine-day PBMC culture with coronavirus spike peptide pools or control peptides (ViraFEST assay). The specimen was CD4+ T cells from blood, cultured in vitro, collected after SARS-CoV-2 vaccination. The receptors here all came from a human donor who had recovered from COVID-19.

The chain joins TRBV20-1 to TRBJ2-1; 9 bases are shared with TRBD2. After removal of 0 bases from V and 3 bases from J, the junction contained 3 bases not matched to a gene. The germline gives CDR1 DFQATT, CDR2 SNEGSKA (reference sequence). The CDR3 totals 15 residues. CDR3 nucleotides: TGCAGTGCTAGAGATCAGACTAGCGGCTACAATGAGCAGTTCTTC. Protein product: CSARDQTSGYNEQFF.

This rearrangement joins TRBV7-2 to TRBJ1-4, with D unclear. Germline lookup yields CDR1 SGHTA and CDR2 FQGNSA. V was pared by 8 bases and J by 10 bases, with 11 bases between. CDR3 size: 11 residues. CDR3 coding DNA: TGTGCCAGCGGGGAGGGAGCAAAACTGTTTTTT. Protein product: CASGEGAKLFF. Full variable domain (outside the CDR3, taken from reference TRBV7-2 and TRBJ1-4): GAGVSQSPSNKVTEKGKDVELRCDPISGHTALYWYRQSLGQGLEFLIYFQGNSAPDKSGLPSDRFSAERTGGSVSTLTIQRTQQEDSAVYLCASGEGAKLFFGSGTQLSVL.

V and J are TRBV19 and TRBJ2-3; D might be TRBD1 (6 bases). The CDR3 has 13 residues. V lost 9 bases and J 4 bases, leaving 14 bases between the germline ends. Germline V CDR1 and CDR2: LNHDA, SQIVND (reference sequence). CDR3 DNA sequence: TGTGCCAGCCGACTACAGGGATCAGATACGCAGTATTTT. Protein sequence: CASRLQGSDTQYF.

This clonotype has only a few counts. The chain links TRBV28 to TRBJ2-5; 10 nucleotides match TRBD1. The CDR3 consists of 15 residues. Germline assignment: CDR1 MDHEN and CDR2 SYDVKM. V dropped 3 bases and J dropped 4; count of bases not matched to a gene: 5. CDR3 DNA: TGTGCCAGCAGTTTTGAGACAGGGGGCAGAGAGACCCAGTACTTC. Amino acid sequence: CASSFETGGRETQYF.

The gene calls are TRBV6-1 and TRBJ1-6, with a possible D match to TRBD1 (5 bases). Deletions cut 11 bases from V and 6 bases from J, with 14 bases between. The CDR3 has 13 residues. The germline CDR1 and CDR2 sequences are MNHNS and SASEGT. CDR3 in DNA: TGTGCCGGCAAGGTGACAGTTAATTCACCCCTCCACTTT. Amino acid sequence: CAGKVTVNSPLHF.

This clonotype was detected a few times. The chain recombines TRBV25-1 with TRBJ1-2, with a possible D match to TRBD1 (6 bases). The CDR3 runs to 15 residues. Looked up from germline, CDR1 is MGHDK and CDR2 is SYGVNS. V was cut by 2 bases and J by 3 bases, with 13 bases left in between. The CDR3 loop is CASSEPGGPHYGYTF. The DNA of the CDR3 is TGTGCCAGCAGTGAACCGGGGGGCCCGCACTATGGCTACACCTTC.

This sequence joins TRBV20-1 and TRBJ1-2; 8 bases line up with TRBD1. Germline V gives CDR1 DFQATT, CDR2 SNEGSKA (reference sequence). CDR3 length: 12 residues. V gave up 5 bases and J gave up 7 bases; unmatched junction bases: 6. The CDR3 loop is CSADRGSSGYTF. The CDR3 region has the DNA TGCAGTGCTGACAGGGGTTCCTCTGGCTACACCTTC.

V usage is TRBV2 and J usage is TRBJ1-1; the match to TRBD1 covers 7 bases. Germline lookup yields CDR1 SNHLY and CDR2 FYNNEI. This CDR3 has 14 amino acids. V was clipped by 4 bases and J by 7 bases; unmatched bases: 9. CDR3 amino acids: CASSVRQGEIEAFF. CDR3 DNA sequence: TGTGCCAGCAGTGTCCGGCAGGGGGAAATTGAAGCTTTCTTT.

A few counts support this clonotype. The J gene is TRBJ1-5, the V gene TRBV19; TRBD1 is a possible D gene (6 bases). This CDR3 has 16 amino acids. The V and J ends lost 2 bases and 6 bases respectively, with 17 bases between them. Looked up from germline, CDR1 is LNHDA and CDR2 is SQIVND (reference sequence). The CDR3 sequence: CASSIREGGKRQPQHF. In DNA form, the CDR3 reads TGTGCCAGTAGTATACGGGAGGGGGGTAAACGTCAGCCCCAGCATTTT.

This clonotype was seen a handful of times. The chain combines TRBV6-2 or TRBV6-3 with TRBJ2-7; 8 nucleotides align to TRBD2. V trimming: 8 bases; J trimming: 2 bases; junction bases outside the gene matches: 8. Germline CDR1 reads MNHEY; CDR2 reads SVGEGT. The CDR3 runs 14 residues. CDR3 sequence: CASLGGAGTYEQYF. The CDR3 coding sequence is TGTGCCAGCCTCGGGGGGGCTGGGACCTACGAGCAGTACTTC.

This CDR3 reads CASSFGQTNYGYTF. The CDR3 DNA sequence: TGTGCCAGCAGCTTCGGCCAGACTAACTATGGCTACACCTTC. The rearrangement joins TRBV11-3 to TRBJ1-2; D is ambiguous. The germline CDR1 and CDR2 sequences are SGHNT and YENEEA. The CDR3 spans 14 residues. The V and J ends lost 3 bases and 0 bases respectively, with 8 bases between them.

The chain has TRBV27 and TRBJ1-5, with TRBD1 as a possible D gene (6 bases). CDR3 length equals 15 residues. The V end lost 3 bases, the J end lost 3 bases, and 12 bases lay between the germline ends. Per germline, CDR1 MNHEY and CDR2 SMNVEV (reference sequence). CDR3 nucleotides: TGTGCCAGCAGTTTTACTCAGGGGCTCAATCAGCCCCAGCATTTT. It translates to CASSFTQGLNQPQHF.

The chain links TRBV27 to TRBJ2-6; D remains ambiguous. The V end lost 3 bases, the J end lost 0 bases, and 6 bases lay between the germline ends. The CDR3 runs 15 residues. Germline CDR1 and CDR2: MNHEY and SMNVEV (reference sequence). The CDR3 sequence is CASSFWVSGANVLTF. CDR3 bases: TGTGCCAGCAGTTTCTGGGTCTCTGGGGCCAACGTCCTGACTTTC.

There are a few counts of this clonotype. The chain uses TRBV19 and TRBJ1-6; the D is unclear. Germline CDR1 reads LNHDA; CDR2 reads SQIVND (reference sequence). V was clipped by 10 bases and J by 13 bases, with 17 bases between them. The CDR3 loop spans 12 amino acids. CDR3 DNA: TGTGCCACGGGTTTGCGTATGGGGCCCCTCCACTTT. Translating it yields CATGLRMGPLHF.

This clonotype was recorded a few times. This chain uses TRBV7-9 with TRBJ1-4, with D possibly being TRBD1 (6 bases). Trimming removed 5 bases at V and 10 bases at J, with 23 bases between. This CDR3 is built from 16 residues. Germline V gene sequence: CDR1 SEHNR, CDR2 FQNEAQ (reference sequence). CDR3 sequence: CASSEGRAGGTGKLFF. CDR3 DNA sequence: TGTGCCAGCAGCGAAGGGCGGGCGGGGGGCACAGGAAAACTGTTTTTT.

This clonotype appeared a few times. V gene TRBV28 combines with J gene TRBJ2-5, with TRBD1 identical over 7 bases. The V and J ends lost 5 bases and 5 bases, in that order; junction bases with no gene match: 5. The CDR3 consists of 13 residues. Germline CDR1 is MDHEN and CDR2 is SYDVKM. The DNA of the CDR3 is TGTGCCAGCAGTACCCCGGACAGGGAGACCCAGTACTTC. Its translation: CASSTPDRETQYF.

The CDR3 spells CASSLLTDTQYF. In DNA, the CDR3 is TGTGCCAGCAGCTTACTCACAGATACGCAGTATTTT. The chain uses TRBV7-2 and TRBJ2-3; D is undetermined. The CDR3 runs to 12 residues. Per the germline V gene, CDR1 is SGHTA and CDR2 is FQGNSA. Trimming took 2 bases from V and 2 from J, leaving 2 bases between them. The entire variable domain, with the rest obtained from reference TRBV7-2 and TRBJ2-3, is as follows: GAGVSQSPSNKVTEKGKDVELRCDPISGHTALYWYRQSLGQGLEFLIYFQGNSAPDKSGLPSDRFSAERTGGSVSTLTIQRTQQEDSAVYLCASSLLTDTQYFGPGTRLTVL.

This chain links TRBV6-1 with TRBJ1-5; D uncertain. Germline CDR1 reads MNHNS; CDR2 reads SASEGT. V lost 6 bases, J lost 5 bases, and 20 bases lay in between. The CDR3 spans 16 residues. The CDR3 spells CASSNPAHKGDQPQHF. DNA for the CDR3: TGTGCCAGCAGCAACCCTGCGCATAAGGGCGATCAGCCCCAGCATTTT.